This T cell receptor beta chain is drawn from a study of CXCR3-negative and CXCR3-positive naive CD8 T cells. Comments on this clonotype: What it binds is unknown.

The CDR3 consists of 12 residues. Preparation of TRB cDNA libraries relied on 5' RACE carrying UMI labels. From its re-call of the 5' RACE reads, TCRdb lists each CDR3 protein once, without DNA. This listing includes 50,000 to 60,000 distinct CDR3 sequences. Points from the study as a whole: Comparison of naive CXCR3-negative and CXCR3-positive cells revealed similar TRBV-TRBJ usage, while memory cells differed. A higher hydrophobicity marked the TRB CDR3s of CXCR3-positive naive cells versus CXCR3-negative naive cells.

Source material: naive CXCR3+ CD8+ T cells from blood. As for subset: CD45RO-CCR7+CD27+CD95- naive CD8+ T cells expressing CXCR3 (TNR3+). The TCR originated in a human donor in good health. Some clones in this sample may be carry-over from other donors' samples. The chain combines TRBV12-3 or TRBV12-4 with TRBJ2-1; without DNA, the TCRdb call of TRBD1 cannot be checked. CDR3 loop: CASTPAGNEQFF.